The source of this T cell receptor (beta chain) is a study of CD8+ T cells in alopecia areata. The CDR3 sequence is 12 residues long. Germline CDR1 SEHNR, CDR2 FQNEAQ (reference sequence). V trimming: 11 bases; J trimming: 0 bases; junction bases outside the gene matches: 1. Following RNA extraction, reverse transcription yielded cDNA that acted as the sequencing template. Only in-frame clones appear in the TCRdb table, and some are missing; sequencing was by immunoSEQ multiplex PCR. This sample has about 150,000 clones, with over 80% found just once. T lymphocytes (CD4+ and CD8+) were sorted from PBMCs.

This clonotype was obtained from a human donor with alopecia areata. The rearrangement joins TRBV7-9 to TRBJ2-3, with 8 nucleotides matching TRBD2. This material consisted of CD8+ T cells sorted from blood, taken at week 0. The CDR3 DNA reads TGTGCCTTAGCGGGGAGCACAGATACGCAGTATTTT. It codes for CALAGSTDTQYF.